This T cell receptor beta chain was sequenced in a study of T cell changes during pregnancy in multiple sclerosis. Germline V gene data show CDR1 as DFQATT and CDR2 as SNEGSKA (reference sequence). Trimming pared 4 bases from V and 11 bases from J, leaving 10 bases between. This CDR3 comprises 10 residues. Assay: immunoSEQ multiplex PCR; the TCRdb copy retains only in-frame clones and omits some. The table shows 40,000 or so clones, with around 90% occurring only once. The TCR was taken from a female donor with multiple sclerosis, enrolled in a pregnancy study. This material consisted of CD8+ T cells from peripheral blood mononuclear cells, taken in the third trimester of pregnancy. This chain joins TRBV20-1 and TRBJ2-3; D not certain. CDR3 amino acids: CSAMSDEQYF. As DNA, the CDR3 is TGCAGTGCTATGAGCGATGAGCAGTATTTT.